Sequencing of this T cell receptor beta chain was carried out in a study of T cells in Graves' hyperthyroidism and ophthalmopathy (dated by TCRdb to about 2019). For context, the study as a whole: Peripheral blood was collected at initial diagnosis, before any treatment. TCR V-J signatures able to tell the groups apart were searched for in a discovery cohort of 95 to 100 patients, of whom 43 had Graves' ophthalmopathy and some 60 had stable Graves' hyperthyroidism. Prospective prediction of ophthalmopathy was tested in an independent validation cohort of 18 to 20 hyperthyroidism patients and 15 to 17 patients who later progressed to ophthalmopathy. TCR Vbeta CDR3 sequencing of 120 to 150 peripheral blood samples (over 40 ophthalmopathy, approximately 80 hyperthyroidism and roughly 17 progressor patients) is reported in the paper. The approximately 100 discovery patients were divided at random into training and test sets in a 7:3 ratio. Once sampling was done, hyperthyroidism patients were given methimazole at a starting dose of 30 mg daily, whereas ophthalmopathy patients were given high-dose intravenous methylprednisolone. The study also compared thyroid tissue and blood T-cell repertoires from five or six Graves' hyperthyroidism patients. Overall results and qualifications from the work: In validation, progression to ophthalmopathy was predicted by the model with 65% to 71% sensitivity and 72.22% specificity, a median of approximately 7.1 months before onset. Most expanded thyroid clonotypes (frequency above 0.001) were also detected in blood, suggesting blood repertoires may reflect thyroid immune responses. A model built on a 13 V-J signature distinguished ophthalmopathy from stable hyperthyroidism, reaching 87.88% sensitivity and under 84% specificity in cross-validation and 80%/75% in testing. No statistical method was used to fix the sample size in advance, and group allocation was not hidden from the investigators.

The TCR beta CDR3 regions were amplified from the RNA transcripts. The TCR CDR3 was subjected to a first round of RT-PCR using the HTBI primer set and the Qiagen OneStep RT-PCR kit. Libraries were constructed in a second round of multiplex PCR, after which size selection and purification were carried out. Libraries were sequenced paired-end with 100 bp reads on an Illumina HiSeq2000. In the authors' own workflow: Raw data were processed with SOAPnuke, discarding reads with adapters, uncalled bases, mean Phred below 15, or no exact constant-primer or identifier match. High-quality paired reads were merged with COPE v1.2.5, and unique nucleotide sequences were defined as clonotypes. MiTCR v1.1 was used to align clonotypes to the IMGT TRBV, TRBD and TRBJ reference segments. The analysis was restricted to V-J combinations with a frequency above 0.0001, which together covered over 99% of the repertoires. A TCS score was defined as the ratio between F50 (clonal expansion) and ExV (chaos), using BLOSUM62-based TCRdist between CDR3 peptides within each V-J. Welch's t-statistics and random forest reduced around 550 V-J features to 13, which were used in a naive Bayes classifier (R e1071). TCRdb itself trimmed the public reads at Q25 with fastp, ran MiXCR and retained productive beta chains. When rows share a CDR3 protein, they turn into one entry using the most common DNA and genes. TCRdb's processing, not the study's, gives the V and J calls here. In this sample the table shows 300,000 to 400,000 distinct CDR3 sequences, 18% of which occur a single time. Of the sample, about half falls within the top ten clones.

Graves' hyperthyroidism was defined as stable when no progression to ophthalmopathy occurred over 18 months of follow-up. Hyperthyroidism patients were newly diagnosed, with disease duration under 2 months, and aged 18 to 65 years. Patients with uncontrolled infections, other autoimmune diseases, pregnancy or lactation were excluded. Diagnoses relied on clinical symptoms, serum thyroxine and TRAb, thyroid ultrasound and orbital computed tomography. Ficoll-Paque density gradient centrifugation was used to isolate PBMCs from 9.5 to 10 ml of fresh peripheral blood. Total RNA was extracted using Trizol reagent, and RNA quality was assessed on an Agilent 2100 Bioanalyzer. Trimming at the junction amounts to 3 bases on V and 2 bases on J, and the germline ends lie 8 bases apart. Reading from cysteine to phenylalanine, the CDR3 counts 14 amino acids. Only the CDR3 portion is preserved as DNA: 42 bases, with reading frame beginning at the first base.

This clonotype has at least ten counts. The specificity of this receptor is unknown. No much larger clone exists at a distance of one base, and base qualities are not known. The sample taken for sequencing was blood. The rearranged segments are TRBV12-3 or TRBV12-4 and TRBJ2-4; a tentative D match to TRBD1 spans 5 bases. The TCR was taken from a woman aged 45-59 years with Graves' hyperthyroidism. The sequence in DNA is TGTGCCAGCAGTTTCGACAGCACCAAAAACATTCAGTACTTC. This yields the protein CASSFDSTKNIQYF.